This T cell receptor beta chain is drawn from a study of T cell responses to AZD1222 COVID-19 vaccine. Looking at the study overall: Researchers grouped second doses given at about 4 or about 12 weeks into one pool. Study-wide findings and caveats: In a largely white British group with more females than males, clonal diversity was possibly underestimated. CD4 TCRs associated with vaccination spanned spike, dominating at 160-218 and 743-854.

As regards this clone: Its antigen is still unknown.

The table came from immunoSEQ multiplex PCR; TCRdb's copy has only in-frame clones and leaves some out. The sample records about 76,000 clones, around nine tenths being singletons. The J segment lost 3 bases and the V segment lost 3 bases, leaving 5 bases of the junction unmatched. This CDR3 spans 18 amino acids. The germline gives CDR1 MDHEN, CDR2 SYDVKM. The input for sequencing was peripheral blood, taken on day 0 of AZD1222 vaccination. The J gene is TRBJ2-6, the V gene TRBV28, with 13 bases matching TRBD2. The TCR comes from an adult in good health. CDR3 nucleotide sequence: TGTGCCAGCAGTTTGTTACTAGCGGGAGGGAGTGGGGCCAACGTCCTGACTTTC. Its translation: CASSLLLAGGSGANVLTF.